This T cell receptor (beta chain) came from a study of a mutant IDH1 vaccine in newly diagnosed glioma. Regarding time point: week 5, during vaccination. One vaccine dose held 300 ug of mutant IDH1 20-mer peptide and came with topical imiquimod. Sequencing used immunoSEQ multiplex PCR; TCRdb keeps in-frame clones, though not all of them. The sample holds roughly 50,000 clones, around 80% seen once. Note on this clone: The antigen remains undetermined.

The source was PBMCs, collected from a glioma patient whose treatment included an IDH1 peptide vaccine. This TCR came from a woman aged 40 to 50 with glioma.

CDR3 amino acids: CASSQEYGNTIYF. CDR3 coding DNA: TGTGCCAGCAGCCAAGAATACGGAAACACCATATATTTT. This rearrangement joins TRBV4-2 to TRBJ1-3; D is unclear. Trimming took 0 bases from V and 4 from J, leaving 4 bases between them. Germline V gene sequence: CDR1 LGHNA, CDR2 YNFKEQ. The CDR3 runs 13 residues.